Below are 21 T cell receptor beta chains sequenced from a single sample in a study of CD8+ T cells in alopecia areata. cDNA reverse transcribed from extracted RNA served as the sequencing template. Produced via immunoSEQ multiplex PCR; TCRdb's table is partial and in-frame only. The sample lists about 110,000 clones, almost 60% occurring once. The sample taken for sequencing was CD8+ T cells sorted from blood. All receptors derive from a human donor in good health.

CDR3: CAWSTFLGAGETQYF. DNA of the CDR3: TGTGCCTGGAGTACGTTTTTGGGCGCCGGGGAGACCCAGTACTTC. V gene TRBV30 combines with J gene TRBJ2-5, with D uncertain. Trimming took 2 bases from V and 5 from J, leaving 18 bases between them. The germline CDR1 and CDR2 sequences are GTSNPN and SVGIG (reference sequence). CDR3 length: 15 residues. Full variable domain (missing parts from reference TRBV30 and TRBJ2-5): SQTIHQWPATLVQPVGSPLSLECTVEGTSNPNLYWYRQAAGRGLQLLFYSVGIGQISSEVPQNLSASRPQDRQFILSSKKLLLSDSGFYLCAWSTFLGAGETQYFGPGTRLLVL.

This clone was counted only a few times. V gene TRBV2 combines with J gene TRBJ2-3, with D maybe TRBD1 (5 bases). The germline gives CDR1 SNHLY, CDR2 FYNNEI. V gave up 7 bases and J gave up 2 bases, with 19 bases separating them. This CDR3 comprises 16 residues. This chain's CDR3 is CASIEQATVTTDTQYF. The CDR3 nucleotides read TGTGCCAGCATCGAACAGGCGACGGTGACCACAGATACGCAGTATTTT.

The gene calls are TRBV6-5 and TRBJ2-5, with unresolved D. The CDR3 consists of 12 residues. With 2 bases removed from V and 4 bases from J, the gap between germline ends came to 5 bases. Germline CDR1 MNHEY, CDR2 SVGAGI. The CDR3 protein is CASSYNGETQYF. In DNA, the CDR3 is TGTGCCAGCAGTTACAACGGAGAGACCCAGTACTTC.

CDR3 DNA sequence: TGTGCCAGCAGCTTACAGGGGGATCAGCCCCAGCATTTT. It specifies CASSLQGDQPQHF. V is TRBV5-6 and J is TRBJ1-5, with 8 bases fitting TRBD1. The CDR3 is made up of 13 amino acids. Unmatched junction bases numbered 0, after V lost 2 bases and J lost 5 bases. The V gene's germline CDR1 is SGHDT and CDR2 YYEEEE.

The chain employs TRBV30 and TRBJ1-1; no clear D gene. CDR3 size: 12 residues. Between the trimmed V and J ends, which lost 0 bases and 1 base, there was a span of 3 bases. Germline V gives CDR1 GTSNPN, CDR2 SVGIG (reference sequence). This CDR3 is CAWSVRNTEAFF. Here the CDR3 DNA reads TGTGCCTGGAGTGTACGGAACACTGAAGCTTTCTTT.

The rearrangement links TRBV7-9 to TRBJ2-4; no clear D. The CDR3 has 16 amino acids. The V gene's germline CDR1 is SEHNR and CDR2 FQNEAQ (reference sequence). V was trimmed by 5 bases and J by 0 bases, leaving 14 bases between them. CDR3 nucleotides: TGTGCCAGCAGCCCCCCGGGCGGCGGAGCCAAAAACATTCAGTACTTC. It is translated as CASSPPGGGAKNIQYF.

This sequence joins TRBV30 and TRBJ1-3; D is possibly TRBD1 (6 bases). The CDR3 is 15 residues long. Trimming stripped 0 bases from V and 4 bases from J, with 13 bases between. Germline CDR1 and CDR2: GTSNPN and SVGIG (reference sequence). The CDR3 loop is CAWSVLETGGNTIYF. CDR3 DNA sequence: TGTGCCTGGAGTGTACTGGAGACAGGAGGAAACACCATATATTTT.

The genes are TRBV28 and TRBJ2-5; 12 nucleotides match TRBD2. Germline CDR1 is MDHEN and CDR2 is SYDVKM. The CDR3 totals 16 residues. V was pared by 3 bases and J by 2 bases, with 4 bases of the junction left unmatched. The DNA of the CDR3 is TGTGCCAGCAGTTTCTGGCTAGCGGGGGGGCAAGAGACCCAGTACTTC. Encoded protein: CASSFWLAGGQETQYF.

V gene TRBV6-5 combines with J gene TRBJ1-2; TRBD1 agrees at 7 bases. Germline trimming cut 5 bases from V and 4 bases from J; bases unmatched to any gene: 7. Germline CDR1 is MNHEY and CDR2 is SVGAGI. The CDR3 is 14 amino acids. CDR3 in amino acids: CASSDNDRAYGYTF. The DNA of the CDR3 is TGTGCCAGCAGTGACAACGACAGGGCCTATGGCTACACCTTC.

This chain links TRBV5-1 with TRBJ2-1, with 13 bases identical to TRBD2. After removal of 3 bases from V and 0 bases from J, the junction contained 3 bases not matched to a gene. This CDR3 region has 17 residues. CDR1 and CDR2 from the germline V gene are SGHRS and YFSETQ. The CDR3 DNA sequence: TGCGCCAGCAGCTCCGGACTAGCGGGGGCCTCCTACAATGAGCAGTTCTTC. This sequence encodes CASSSGLAGASYNEQFF.

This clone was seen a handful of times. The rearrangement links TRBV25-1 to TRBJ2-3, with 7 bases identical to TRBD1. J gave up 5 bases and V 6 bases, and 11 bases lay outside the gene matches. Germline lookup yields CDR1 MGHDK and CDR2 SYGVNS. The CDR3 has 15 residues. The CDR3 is CASSVLGGAGDTQYF. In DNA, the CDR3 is TGTGCCAGCAGCGTGTTAGGGGGCGCAGGAGATACGCAGTATTTT.

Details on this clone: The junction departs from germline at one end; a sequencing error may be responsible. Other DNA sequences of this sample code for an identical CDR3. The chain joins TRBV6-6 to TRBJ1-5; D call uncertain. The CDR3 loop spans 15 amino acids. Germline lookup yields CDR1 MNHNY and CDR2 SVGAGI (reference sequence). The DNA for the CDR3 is TGTGCTAGCAGTTACGAGCCCCTGGGGAATCAGCCCCAGCATTTT. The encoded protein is CASSYEPLGNQPQHF.

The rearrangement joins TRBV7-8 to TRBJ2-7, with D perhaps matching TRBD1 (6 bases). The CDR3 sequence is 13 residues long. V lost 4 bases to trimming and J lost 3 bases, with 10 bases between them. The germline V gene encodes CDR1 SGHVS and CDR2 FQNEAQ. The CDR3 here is CASSYGTNYEQYF. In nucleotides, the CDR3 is TGTGCCAGCAGCTACGGGACAAACTACGAGCAGTACTTC.

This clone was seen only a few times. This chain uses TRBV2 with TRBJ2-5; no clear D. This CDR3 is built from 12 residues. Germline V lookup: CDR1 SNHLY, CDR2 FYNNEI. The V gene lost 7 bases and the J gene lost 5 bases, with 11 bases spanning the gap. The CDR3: CASNGPDETQYF. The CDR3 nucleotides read TGTGCCAGCAACGGACCGGATGAGACCCAGTACTTC.

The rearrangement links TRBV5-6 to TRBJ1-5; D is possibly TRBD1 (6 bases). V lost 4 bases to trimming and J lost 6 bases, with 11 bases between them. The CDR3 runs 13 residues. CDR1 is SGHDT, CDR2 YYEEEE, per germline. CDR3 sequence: CASSPGQTQPQHF. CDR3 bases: TGTGCCAGCAGCCCCGGACAGACTCAGCCCCAGCATTTT.

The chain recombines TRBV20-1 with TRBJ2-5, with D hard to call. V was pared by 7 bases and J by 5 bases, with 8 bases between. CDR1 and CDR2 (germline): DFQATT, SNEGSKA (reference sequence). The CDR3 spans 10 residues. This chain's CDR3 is CSGTPETQYF. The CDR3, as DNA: TGCAGTGGAACTCCCGAGACCCAGTACTTC.

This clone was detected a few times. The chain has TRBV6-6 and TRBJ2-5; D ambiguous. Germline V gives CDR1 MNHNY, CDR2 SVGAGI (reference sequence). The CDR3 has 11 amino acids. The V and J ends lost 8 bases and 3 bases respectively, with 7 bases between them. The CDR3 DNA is TGTGCCAGCGGGTTCGAAGAGACCCAGTACTTC. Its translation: CASGFEETQYF.

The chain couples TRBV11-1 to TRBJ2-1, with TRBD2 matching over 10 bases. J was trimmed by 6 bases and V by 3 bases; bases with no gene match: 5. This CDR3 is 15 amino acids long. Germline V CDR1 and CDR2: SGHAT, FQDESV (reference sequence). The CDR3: CASSLGTSVPNEQFF. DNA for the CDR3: TGTGCCAGCAGCTTGGGGACTAGCGTTCCCAATGAGCAGTTCTTC.

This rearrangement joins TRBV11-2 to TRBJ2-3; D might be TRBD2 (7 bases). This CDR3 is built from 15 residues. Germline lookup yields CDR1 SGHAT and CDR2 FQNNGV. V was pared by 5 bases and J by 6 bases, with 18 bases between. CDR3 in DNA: TGTGCCAGCAGCCTCCCCTTTGGGGGGGGCGATACGCAGTATTTT. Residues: CASSLPFGGGDTQYF.

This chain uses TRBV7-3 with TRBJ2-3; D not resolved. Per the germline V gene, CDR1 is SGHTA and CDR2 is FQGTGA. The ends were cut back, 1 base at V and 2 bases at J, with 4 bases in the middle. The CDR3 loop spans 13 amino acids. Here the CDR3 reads CASSLSLTDTQYF. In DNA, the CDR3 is TGTGCCAGCAGCTTAAGCCTCACAGATACGCAGTATTTT.

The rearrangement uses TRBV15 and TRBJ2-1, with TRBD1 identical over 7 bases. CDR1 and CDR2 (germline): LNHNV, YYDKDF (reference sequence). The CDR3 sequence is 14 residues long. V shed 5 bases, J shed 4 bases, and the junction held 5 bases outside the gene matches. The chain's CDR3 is CATSPRTGYNEQFF. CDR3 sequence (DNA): TGTGCCACCAGCCCAAGGACAGGTTACAATGAGCAGTTCTTC.